The source of this TCR beta chain is a study of blood T cell repertoires in COVID-19. Method: immunoSEQ multiplex PCR; TCRdb's copy keeps in-frame clones and lacks some. The sample gives about 110,000 clones, approximately 68% of which show up once; 7.6% is in the top ten. The CDR3 covers 15 residues. Germline V gives CDR1 MNHEY, CDR2 SVGEGT. The V and J ends lost 0 bases and 10 bases respectively, with 15 bases between them. The specimen sequenced was peripheral blood. This chain links TRBV6-2 or TRBV6-3 with TRBJ1-4, with D possibly matching TRBD1 (5 bases). This receptor was identified in a woman aged 60 to 75 with acute or convalescent COVID-19. The CDR3 loop reads CASSYSSPTGGKLFF. CDR3 coding DNA: TGTGCCAGCAGTTACTCAAGCCCCACCGGGGGAAAACTGTTTTTT.